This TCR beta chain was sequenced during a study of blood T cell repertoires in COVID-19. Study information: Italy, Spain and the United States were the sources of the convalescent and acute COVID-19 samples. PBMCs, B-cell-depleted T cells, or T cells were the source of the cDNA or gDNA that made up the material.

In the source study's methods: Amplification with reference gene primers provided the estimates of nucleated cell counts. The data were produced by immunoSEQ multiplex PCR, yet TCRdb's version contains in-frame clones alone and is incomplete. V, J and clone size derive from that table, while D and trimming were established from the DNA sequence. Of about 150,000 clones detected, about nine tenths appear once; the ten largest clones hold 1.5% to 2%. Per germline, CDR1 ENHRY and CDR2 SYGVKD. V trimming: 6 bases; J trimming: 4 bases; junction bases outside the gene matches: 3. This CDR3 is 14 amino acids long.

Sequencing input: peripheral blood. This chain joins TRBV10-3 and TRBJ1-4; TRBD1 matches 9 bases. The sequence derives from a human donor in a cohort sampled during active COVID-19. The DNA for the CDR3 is TGTGCCATCAGCTTGGACAGGGGTAATGAAAAACTGTTTTTT. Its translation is CAISLDRGNEKLFF.